This TCR beta chain was sequenced for a study of blood T cell repertoires in COVID-19. About the study: Specimens from acute and convalescent COVID-19 originated in the United States, Italy and Spain.

In the original processing: Amplifying reference gene primers gave estimates of nucleated cell counts. The repertoire was sequenced with immunoSEQ multiplex PCR; TCRdb's copy has only in-frame clones and lacks some. The V and J calls and the clone size are those of that table, but D and trimming were determined from the DNA. The table lists tens of thousands of clones, around 84% of them singletons, with about 10% in the top ten. The length of the CDR3 is 14 residues. V shed 6 bases, J shed 7 bases, and the junction held 11 bases outside the gene matches. The V gene's germline CDR1 is SGHNT and CDR2 YYREEE (reference sequence).

The TCR was taken from a human donor in a cohort sampled during active COVID-19. The chain employs TRBV5-4 and TRBJ1-2; TRBD1 aligns across 8 bases. The material sequenced was peripheral blood. CDR3 sequence reads: CASKLQGEGFGYTF. CDR3 DNA: TGTGCCAGCAAATTACAGGGGGAAGGGTTTGGCTACACCTTC.